This TCR beta chain was sequenced during a study of OX40 agonist ivuxolimab in advanced cancers. Study-level results: At 0.1 to 3.0 mg/kg and by week 6, clonal expansion occurred in CD4+ and CD8+ blood T cells.

There are 10 residues in the CDR3. Losses at the gene ends were 6 bases for V and 6 bases for J; bases not matched to a gene: 1. CDR1 is SQVTM and CDR2 is ANQGSEA in the germline V gene. Peripheral blood came from all dose cohorts at three timepoints. Only in-frame clones appear in the TCRdb table, and some are missing; sequencing was by immunoSEQ multiplex PCR. The sample carries around 65,000 clones, about 89% recorded once. Details on this clone: No antigen is known for it.

The chain links TRBV29-1 to TRBJ1-2; 7 bases agree with TRBD1. This receptor was obtained from an adult with an advanced solid tumor such as melanoma, head and neck, liver or kidney cancer. The starting material was CD4+ or CD8+ T cells sorted from blood, obtained in a trial of the OX40 agonist ivuxolimab. The chain's CDR3 is CSVDRDGYTF. The CDR3 bases are TGCAGCGTAGACAGGGATGGCTACACCTTC.